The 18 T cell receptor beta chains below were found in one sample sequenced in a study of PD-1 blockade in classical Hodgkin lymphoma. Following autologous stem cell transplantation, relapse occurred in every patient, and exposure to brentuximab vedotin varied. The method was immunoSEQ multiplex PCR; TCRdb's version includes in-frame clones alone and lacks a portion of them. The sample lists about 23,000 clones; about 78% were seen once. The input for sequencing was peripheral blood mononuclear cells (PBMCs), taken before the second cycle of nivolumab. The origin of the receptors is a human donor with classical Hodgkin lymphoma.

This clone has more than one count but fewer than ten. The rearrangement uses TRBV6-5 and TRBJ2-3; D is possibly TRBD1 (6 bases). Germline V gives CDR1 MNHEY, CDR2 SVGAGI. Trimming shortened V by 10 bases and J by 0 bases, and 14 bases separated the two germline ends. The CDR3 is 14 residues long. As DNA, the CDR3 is TGTGCCACTTCAATCGACAGGAGCACAGATACGCAGTATTTT. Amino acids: CATSIDRSTDTQYF.

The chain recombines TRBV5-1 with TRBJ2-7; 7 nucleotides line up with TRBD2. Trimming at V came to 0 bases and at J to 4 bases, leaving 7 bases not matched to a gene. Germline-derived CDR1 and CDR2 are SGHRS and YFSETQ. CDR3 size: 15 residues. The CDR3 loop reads CASSLEAGALYEQYF. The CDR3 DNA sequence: TGCGCCAGCAGCTTGGAGGCGGGAGCGCTATACGAGCAGTACTTC.

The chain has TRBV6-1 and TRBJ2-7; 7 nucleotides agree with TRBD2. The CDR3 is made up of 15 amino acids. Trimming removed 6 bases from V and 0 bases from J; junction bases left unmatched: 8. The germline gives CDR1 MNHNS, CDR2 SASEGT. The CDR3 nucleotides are TGTGCCAGCAGCGATCCGGCTAGCGGCTCCTACGAGCAGTACTTC. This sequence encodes CASSDPASGSYEQYF.

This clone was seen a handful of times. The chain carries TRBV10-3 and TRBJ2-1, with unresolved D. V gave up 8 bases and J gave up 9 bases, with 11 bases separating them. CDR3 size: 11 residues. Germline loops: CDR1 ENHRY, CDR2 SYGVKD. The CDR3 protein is CAIGPNLEQFF. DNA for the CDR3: TGTGCCATCGGGCCGAATCTTGAGCAGTTCTTC.

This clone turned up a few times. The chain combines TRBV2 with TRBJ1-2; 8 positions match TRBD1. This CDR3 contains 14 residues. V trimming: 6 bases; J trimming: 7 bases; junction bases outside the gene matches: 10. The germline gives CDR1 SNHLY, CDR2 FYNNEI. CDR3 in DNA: TGTGCCAGCAGCCCAGACAGGGGCTGGGTTGGCTACACCTTC. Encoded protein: CASSPDRGWVGYTF.

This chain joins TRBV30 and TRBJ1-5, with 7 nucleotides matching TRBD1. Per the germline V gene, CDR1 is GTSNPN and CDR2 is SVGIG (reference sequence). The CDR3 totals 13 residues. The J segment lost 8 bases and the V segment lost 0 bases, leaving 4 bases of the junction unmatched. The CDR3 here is CAWSVGGQEPQHF. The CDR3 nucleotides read TGTGCCTGGAGTGTAGGGGGCCAAGAGCCCCAGCATTTT. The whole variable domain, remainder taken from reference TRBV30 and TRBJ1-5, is SQTIHQWPATLVQPVGSPLSLECTVEGTSNPNLYWYRQAAGRGLQLLFYSVGIGQISSEVPQNLSASRPQDRQFILSSKKLLLSDSGFYLCAWSVGGQEPQHFGDGTRLSIL.

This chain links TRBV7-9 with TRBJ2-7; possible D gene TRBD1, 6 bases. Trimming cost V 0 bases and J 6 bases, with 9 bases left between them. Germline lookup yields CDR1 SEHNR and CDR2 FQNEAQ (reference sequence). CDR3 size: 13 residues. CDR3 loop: CASSLAQGGEQYF. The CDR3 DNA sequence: TGTGCCAGCAGCTTAGCGCAAGGGGGCGAGCAGTACTTC.

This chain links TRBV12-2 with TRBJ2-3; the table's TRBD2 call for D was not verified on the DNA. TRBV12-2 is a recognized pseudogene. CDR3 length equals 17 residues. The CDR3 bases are TGTGCAAGTCGCTTAGAGGGACTAGCGGAGAACACAGATACGCAGTATTTT. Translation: CASRLEGLAENTDTQYF.

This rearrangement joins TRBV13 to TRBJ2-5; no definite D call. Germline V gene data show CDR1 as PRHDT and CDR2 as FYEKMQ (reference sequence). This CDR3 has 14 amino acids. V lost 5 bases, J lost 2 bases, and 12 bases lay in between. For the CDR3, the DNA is TGTGCCAGCAGCCCGAGACTGGGTCAAGAGACCCAGTACTTC. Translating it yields CASSPRLGQETQYF.

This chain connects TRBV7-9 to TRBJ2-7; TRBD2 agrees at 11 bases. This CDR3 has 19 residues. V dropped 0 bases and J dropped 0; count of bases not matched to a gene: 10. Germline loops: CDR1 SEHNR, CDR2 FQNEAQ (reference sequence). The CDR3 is CASSLALAGGGSSSYEQYF. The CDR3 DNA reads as TGTGCCAGCAGCTTAGCCCTAGCGGGAGGTGGCAGTAGCTCCTACGAGCAGTACTTC.

The chain's CDR3 is CASRSSLSATTQYF. The CDR3 coding sequence is TGTGCCAGCAGGAGTAGCCTATCTGCTACTACGCAGTATTTT. The gene calls are TRBV2 and TRBJ2-3; D ambiguous. Germline CDR1 and CDR2: SNHLY and FYNNEI. V was shortened by 6 bases and J by 8 bases, with 18 bases between the two germline ends. The CDR3 consists of 14 residues.

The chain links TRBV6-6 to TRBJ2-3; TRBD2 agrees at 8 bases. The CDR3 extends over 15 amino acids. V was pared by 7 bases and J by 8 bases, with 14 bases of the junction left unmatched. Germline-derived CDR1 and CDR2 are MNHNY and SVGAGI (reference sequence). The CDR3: CASNHREFAGGTQYF. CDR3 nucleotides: TGTGCCAGCAACCACAGGGAATTTGCGGGAGGTACGCAGTATTTT.

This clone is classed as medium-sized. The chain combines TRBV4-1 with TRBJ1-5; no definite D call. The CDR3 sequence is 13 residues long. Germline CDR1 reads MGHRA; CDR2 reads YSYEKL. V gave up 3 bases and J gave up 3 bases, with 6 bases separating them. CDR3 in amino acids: CASSQVVNQPQHF. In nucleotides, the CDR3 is TGCGCCAGCAGCCAGGTAGTCAATCAGCCCCAGCATTTT.

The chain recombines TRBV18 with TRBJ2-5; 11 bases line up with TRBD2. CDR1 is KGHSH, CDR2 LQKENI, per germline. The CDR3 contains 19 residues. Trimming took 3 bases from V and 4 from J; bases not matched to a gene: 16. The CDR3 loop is CASSPLPSGRLISGETQYF. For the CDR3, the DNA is TGTGCCAGCTCACCTCTTCCTAGCGGGAGGTTAATTTCGGGAGAGACCCAGTACTTC.

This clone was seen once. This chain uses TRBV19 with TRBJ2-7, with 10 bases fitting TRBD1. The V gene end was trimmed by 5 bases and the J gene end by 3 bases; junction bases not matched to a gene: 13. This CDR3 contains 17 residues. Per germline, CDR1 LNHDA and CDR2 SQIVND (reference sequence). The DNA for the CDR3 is TGTGCCAGTAGTCCCCGGACAGGGGGGCTGCCACTCTACGAGCAGTACTTC. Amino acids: CASSPRTGGLPLYEQYF.

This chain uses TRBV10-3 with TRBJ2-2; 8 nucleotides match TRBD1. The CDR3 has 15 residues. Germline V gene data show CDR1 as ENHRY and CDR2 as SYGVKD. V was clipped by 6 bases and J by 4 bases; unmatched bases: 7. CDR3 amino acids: CAIRRTGRSTGELFF. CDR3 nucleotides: TGTGCCATCAGGAGGACAGGGAGGAGCACCGGGGAGCTGTTTTTT.

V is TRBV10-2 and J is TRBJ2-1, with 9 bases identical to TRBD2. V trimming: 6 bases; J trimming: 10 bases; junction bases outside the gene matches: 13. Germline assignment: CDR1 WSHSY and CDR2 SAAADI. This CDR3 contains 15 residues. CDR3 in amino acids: CASSRGLAGKVEQFF. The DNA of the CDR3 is TGCGCCAGCAGCCGAGGCCTAGCGGGAAAAGTAGAGCAGTTCTTC.

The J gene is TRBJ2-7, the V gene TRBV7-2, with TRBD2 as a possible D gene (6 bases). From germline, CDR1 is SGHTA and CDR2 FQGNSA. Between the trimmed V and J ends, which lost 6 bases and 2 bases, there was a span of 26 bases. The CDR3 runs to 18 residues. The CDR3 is CASSPALARLASAYEQYF. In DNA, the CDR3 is TGTGCCAGCAGTCCCGCCCTGGCCCGGCTAGCGAGTGCCTACGAGCAGTACTTC.